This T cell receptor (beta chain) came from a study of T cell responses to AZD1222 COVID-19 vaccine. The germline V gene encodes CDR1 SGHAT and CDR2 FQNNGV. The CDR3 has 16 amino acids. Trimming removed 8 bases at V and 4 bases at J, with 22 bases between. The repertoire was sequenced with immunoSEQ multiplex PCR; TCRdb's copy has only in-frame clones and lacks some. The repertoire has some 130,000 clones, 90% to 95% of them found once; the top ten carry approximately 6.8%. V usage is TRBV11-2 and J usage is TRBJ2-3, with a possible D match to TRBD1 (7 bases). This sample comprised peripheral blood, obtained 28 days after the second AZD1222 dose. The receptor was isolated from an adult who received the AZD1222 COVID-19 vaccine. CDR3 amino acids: CASGYSRGARADTQYF. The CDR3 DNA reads TGTGCCAGCGGTTACTCCAGGGGGGCTCGCGCAGATACGCAGTATTTT.